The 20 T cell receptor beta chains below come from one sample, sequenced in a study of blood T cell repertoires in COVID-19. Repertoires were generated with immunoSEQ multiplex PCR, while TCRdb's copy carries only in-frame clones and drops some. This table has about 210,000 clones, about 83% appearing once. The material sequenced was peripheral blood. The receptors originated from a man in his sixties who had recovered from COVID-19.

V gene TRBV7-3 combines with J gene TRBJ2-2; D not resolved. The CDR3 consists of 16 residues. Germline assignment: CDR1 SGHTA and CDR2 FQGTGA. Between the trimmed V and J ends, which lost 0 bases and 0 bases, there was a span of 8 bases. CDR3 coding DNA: TGTGCCAGCAGCTTAACAACAGCAGCGAACACCGGGGAGCTGTTTTTT. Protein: CASSLTTAANTGELFF. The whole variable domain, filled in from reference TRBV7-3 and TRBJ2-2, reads GAGVSQTPSNKVTEKGKYVELRCDPISGHTALYWYRQSLGQGPEFLIYFQGTGAADDSGLPNDRFFAVRPEGSVSTLKIQRTERGDSAVYLCASSLTTAANTGELFFGEGSRLTVL.

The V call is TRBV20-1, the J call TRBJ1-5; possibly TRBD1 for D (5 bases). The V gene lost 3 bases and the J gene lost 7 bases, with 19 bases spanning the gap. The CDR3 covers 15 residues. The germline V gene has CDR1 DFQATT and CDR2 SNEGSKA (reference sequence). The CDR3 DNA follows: TGCAGTGCTAGTGGGGACTCAGCTCAGGTACAGCCCCAGCATTTT. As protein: CSASGDSAQVQPQHF.

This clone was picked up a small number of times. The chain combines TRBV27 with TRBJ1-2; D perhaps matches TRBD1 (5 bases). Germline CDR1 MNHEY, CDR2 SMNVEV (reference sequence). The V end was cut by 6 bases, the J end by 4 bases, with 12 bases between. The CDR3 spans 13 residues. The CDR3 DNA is TGTGCCAGCAGCGTGACAGCCTTCTATGGCTACACCTTC. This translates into CASSVTAFYGYTF.

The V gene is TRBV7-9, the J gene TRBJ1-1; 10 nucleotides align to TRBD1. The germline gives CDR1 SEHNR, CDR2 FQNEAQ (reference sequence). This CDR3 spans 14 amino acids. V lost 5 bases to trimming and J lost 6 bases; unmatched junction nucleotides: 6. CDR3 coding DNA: TGTGCCAGCAGCCCACCGGGACAGGGGTCTGAAGCTTTCTTT. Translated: CASSPPGQGSEAFF.

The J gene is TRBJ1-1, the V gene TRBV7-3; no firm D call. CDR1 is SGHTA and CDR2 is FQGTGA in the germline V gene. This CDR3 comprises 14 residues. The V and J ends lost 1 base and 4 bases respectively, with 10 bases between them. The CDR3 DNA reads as TGTGCCAGCAGCTTAAGAGGAGGCGGCACTGAAGCTTTCTTT. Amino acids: CASSLRGGGTEAFF.

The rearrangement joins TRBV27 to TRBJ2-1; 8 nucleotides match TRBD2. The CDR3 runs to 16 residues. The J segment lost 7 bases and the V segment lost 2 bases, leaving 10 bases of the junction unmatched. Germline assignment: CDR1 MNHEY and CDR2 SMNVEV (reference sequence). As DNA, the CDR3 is TGTGCCAGCAGTTTACTTTCAGCGGGAGTTAGAAATGAGCAGTTCTTC. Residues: CASSLLSAGVRNEQFF.

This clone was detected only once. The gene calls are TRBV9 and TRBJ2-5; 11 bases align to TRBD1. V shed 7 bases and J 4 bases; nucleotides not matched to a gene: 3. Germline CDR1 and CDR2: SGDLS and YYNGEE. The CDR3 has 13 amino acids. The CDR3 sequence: CASGQGAGETQYF. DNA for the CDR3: TGTGCCAGCGGACAGGGGGCAGGAGAGACCCAGTACTTC. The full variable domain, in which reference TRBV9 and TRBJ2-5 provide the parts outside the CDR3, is DSGVTQTPKHLITATGQRVTLRCSPRSGDLSVYWYQQSLDQGLQFLIQYYNGEERAKGNILERFSAQQFPDLHSELNLSSLELGDSALYFCASGQGAGETQYFGPGTRLLVL.

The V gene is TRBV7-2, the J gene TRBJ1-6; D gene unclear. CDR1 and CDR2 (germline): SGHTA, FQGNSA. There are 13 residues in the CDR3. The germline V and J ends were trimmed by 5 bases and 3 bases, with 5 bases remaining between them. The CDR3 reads CASSPDYNSPLHF. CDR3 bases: TGTGCCAGCAGCCCAGACTATAATTCACCCCTCCACTTT.

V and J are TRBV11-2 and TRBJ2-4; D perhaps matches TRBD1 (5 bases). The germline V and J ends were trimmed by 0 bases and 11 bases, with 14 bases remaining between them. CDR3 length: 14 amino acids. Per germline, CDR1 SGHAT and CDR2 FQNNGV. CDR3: CASSLDLQARVQYF. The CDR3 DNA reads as TGTGCCAGCAGCTTAGATTTACAGGCTAGAGTTCAGTACTTC.

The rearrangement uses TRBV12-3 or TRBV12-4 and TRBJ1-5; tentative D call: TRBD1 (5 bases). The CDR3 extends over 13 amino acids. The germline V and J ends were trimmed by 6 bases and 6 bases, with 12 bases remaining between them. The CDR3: CASSGRTIQPQHF. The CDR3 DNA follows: TGTGCCAGCAGCGGACGGACAATTCAGCCCCAGCATTTT.

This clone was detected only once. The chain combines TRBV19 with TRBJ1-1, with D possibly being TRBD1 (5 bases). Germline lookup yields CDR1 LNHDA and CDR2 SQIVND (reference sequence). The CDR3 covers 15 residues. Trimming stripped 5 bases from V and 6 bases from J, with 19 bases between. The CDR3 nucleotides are TGTGCCAGTAGTCCTCTATGGCGACGGGGGGCTGAAGCTTTCTTT. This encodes CASSPLWRRGAEAFF.

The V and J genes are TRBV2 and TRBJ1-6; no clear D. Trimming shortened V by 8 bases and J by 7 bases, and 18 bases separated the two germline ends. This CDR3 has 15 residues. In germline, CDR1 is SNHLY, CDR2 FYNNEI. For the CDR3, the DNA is TGTGCCAGCGGTGGTAACTTACCGGGAAATTCACCCCTCCACTTT. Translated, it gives CASGGNLPGNSPLHF.

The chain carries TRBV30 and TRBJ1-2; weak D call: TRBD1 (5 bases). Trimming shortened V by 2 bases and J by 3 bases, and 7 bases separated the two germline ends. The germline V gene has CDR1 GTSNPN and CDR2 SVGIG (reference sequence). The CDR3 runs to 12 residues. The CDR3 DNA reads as TGTGCCTGGAGTACGACAGACTATGGCTACACCTTC. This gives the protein CAWSTTDYGYTF.

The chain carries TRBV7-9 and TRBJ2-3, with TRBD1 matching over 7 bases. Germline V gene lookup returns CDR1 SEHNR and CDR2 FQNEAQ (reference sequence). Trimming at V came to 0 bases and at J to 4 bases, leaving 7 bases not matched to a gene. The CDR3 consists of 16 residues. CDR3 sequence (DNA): TGTGCCAGCAGCTTAGCGGTTGACAGGGTAGCAGATACGCAGTATTTT. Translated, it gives CASSLAVDRVADTQYF.

The CDR3 region has the DNA TGTGCCAGCACAATAAGCGGGAGTGCGAACAATGAGCAGTTCTTC. It specifies CASTISGSANNEQFF. This chain uses TRBV27 with TRBJ2-1; 8 bases align to TRBD2. The CDR3 length is 15 residues. V was clipped by 7 bases and J by 5 bases; unmatched bases: 10. CDR1 and CDR2 from the germline V gene are MNHEY and SMNVEV (reference sequence).

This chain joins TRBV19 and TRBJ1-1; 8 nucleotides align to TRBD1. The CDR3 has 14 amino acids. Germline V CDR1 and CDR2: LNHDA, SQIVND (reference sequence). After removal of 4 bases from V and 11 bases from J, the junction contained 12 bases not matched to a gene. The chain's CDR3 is CASSTSTGALEAFF. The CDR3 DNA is TGTGCCAGTAGTACCTCGACAGGGGCTTTGGAGGCTTTCTTT.

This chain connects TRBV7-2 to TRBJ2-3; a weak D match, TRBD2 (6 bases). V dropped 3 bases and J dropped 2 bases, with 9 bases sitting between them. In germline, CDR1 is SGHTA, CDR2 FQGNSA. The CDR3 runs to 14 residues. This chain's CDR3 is CASSFGGSTDTQYF. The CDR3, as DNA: TGTGCCAGCAGCTTTGGGGGGTCCACAGATACGCAGTATTTT.

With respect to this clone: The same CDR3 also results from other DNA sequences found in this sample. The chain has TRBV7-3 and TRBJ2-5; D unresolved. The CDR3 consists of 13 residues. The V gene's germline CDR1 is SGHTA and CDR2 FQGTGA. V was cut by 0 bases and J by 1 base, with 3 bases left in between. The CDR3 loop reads CASSLTIQETQYF. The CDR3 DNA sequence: TGTGCCAGCAGCTTAACCATCCAAGAGACCCAGTACTTC.

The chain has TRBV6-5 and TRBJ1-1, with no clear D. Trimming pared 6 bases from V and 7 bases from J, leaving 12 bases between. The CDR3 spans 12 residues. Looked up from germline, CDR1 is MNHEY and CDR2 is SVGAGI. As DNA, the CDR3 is TGTGCCAGCAGACCGGGATTAGGTGAAGCTTTCTTT. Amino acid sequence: CASRPGLGEAFF.

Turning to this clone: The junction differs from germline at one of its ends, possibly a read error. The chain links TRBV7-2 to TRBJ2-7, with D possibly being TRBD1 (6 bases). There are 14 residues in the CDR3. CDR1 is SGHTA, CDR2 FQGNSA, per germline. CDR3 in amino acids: CASCLGAEGIEQYF. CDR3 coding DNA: TGTGCCAGCTGCTTGGGGGCGGAAGGGATCGAGCAGTACTTC.